This TCR beta chain was documented in a study of blood T cell repertoires in COVID-19 (dated by TCRdb to the early 2020s). General notes on the study: The collaborator samples originated in the United States, Italy and Spain and spanned the acute and convalescent phases of COVID-19. A freely available public database, intended as a resource for researchers studying the immune response to SARS-CoV-2, is where the repertoires were released. The material from the prospective study consisted of cDNA or gDNA derived from T cells, B-cell-depleted T cells, or PBMCs. Deeply sampled blood TCRbeta repertoires from subjects exposed to, actively infected with, or recovered from COVID-19 were included in the dataset. HLA class I and class II types, where available, came from metadata supplied by the sample provider rather than from assay-based typing. The samples were drawn from the first 160 participants of the ongoing ImmuneRACE study and from under 1,500 subjects provided by 6 global collaborators. A de-identified subject ID, COVID-19 status, age in years and sex were almost always included in the sample metadata. General conclusions and limits of the study: How much clinical and demographic metadata was included differed by source and by participant, and the metadata was provided uncurated.

Regarding this clone: There is no known antigen for this receptor. The sample holds no much larger clone one base away, and base qualities are not on file.

TCRbeta CDR3 regions were amplified from genomic DNA by means of the immunoSEQ Assay, a bias-controlled multiplex PCR. In the paper's pipeline: The number of nucleated cells in each sample was estimated from the amplification of reference gene primers within the assay. Sequence reads were collapsed and filtered to measure the absolute abundance of every unique TCRbeta CDR3 rearrangement. For each sample, productive Simpson clonality was calculated as the square root of Simpson's diversity index over productive rearrangements. What TCRdb holds here is the immuneACCESS table cut down to in-frame rearrangements. Part of the clones is not present; checked against another copy, under half of the missing clones reflect an unresolved V gene, and the others are unexplained. V, J and clone size are those of that table, while D and trimming were read from the DNA. The sample has hundreds of thousands of clones on record, around 89% of them singletons. The top ten clonotypes cover about 5.9% of the sample.

At one collaborating source in Seattle, patients were enrolled during active infection and were followed longitudinally through the course of disease. Each collaborating institution followed its own protocols to collect whole blood in K2EDTA tubes. Collaborator samples were shipped for TCRbeta analysis as frozen whole blood, isolated PBMCs, or DNA extracted from either sample type. The specimen was peripheral blood. This receptor was identified in a woman between 25 and 40 years old with COVID-19, enrolled during active disease.

DNA sequence: TGTGCCAGCAGCTTAGCCCCAGTCAACTCTGGAAACACCATATATTTT. Translated, this is CASSLAPVNSGNTIYF. The sequence links TRBV7-6 to TRBJ1-3, with no reliable assignment of the D segment. The CDR3, from cysteine to phenylalanine, totals 16 residues. Only the CDR3 DNA stays, 48 bases, in frame from base 1. Trimming takes 0 bases from V and 0 bases from J, and the germline ends sit 9 bases apart. Reading the germline V gene gives CDR1 SGHVS and CDR2 FNYEAQ.